Below are 13 T cell receptor beta chains sequenced from a single sample in a study of CD8+CD57+ T cells in acquired aplastic anemia. Profiles of TCR beta VDJ and CDR3 were generated from a genomic DNA template. In TCRdb, the reads were re-called with MiXCR into one record per CDR3 protein. The data contain 110,000 or so distinct CDR3 sequences, about half of them singletons. The sequenced material came from sorted CD4+, CD8+, or CD8+CD57+ T cells (not recorded which) from PBMCs. The source is a human donor in good health, serving as a control.

This clonotype was picked up many times. This rearrangement joins TRBV25-1 to TRBJ1-1; TRBD1 matches 9 bases. CDR3 length: 14 residues. Germline V gene data show CDR1 as MGHDK and CDR2 as SYGVNS. V shed 5 bases and J 6 bases; nucleotides not matched to a gene: 7. In DNA form, the CDR3 reads TGTGCCAGCAGTTTACAGGGGGCAGGCTCTGAAGCTTTCTTT. As protein: CASSLQGAGSEAFF.

This clonotype was picked up many times. The V gene is TRBV28, the J gene TRBJ1-2; TRBD1 agrees at 9 bases. V dropped 5 bases and J dropped 4; count of bases not matched to a gene: 11. From germline, CDR1 is MDHEN and CDR2 SYDVKM. This CDR3 is 16 amino acids long. DNA for the CDR3: TGTGCCAGCAGTCGGGACAGGGCGCTGGGGGGCTATGGCTACACCTTC. Its translation is CASSRDRALGGYGYTF.

This clonotype was detected only a few times. The J gene is TRBJ2-7, the V gene TRBV19; the match to TRBD1 covers 8 bases. CDR1 LNHDA and CDR2 SQIVND come from the germline V gene (reference sequence). This CDR3 is built from 14 residues. V trimming: 5 bases; J trimming: 5 bases; junction bases outside the gene matches: 8. CDR3 sequence: CASSGPGGPHEQYF. CDR3 in DNA: TGTGCCAGTAGTGGGCCAGGGGGCCCCCACGAGCAGTACTTC.

The chain is built from TRBV9 and TRBJ1-5; D remains unclear. Trimming stripped 0 bases from V and 3 bases from J, with 4 bases between. Germline V CDR1 and CDR2: SGDLS, YYNGEE. The length of the CDR3 is 13 residues. DNA for the CDR3: TGTGCCAGCAGCGTAGATGACAATCAGCCCCAGCATTTT. Translation: CASSVDDNQPQHF.

The chain uses TRBV29-1 and TRBJ2-7; TRBD2 might be the D (7 bases). Per germline, CDR1 SQVTM and CDR2 ANQGSEA. With 4 bases removed from V and 3 bases from J, the gap between germline ends came to 16 bases. The CDR3 has 14 amino acids. The CDR3 region is CSVGVGGDHYEQYF. CDR3 DNA: TGCAGCGTTGGGGTAGGGGGGGACCACTACGAGCAGTACTTC.

The count of this clonotype is one. V usage is TRBV10-2 and J usage is TRBJ2-3; D not certain. Germline-derived CDR1 and CDR2 are WSHSY and SAAADI. There are 14 residues in the CDR3. V was cut by 4 bases and J by 0 bases, with 8 bases left in between. The CDR3 DNA reads TGCGCCAGCAGTGGGCCCACTAGCACAGATACGCAGTATTTT. Its protein is CASSGPTSTDTQYF.

This chain connects TRBV25-1 to TRBJ2-2, with 7 bases aligning to TRBD2. The junction had 15 bases not matched to a gene; V was cut back by 6 bases and J by 5 bases. This CDR3 is 17 amino acids long. Per germline, CDR1 MGHDK and CDR2 SYGVNS. This chain's CDR3 is CASRVVGAAGGTGELFF. As DNA, the CDR3 is TGTGCCAGCAGGGTTGTTGGGGCAGCCGGGGGGACCGGGGAGCTGTTTTTT.

In its sample, this clonotype was seen many times. The rearrangement uses TRBV29-1 and TRBJ1-1; D unclear. The CDR3 extends over 10 amino acids. Per germline, CDR1 SQVTM and CDR2 ANQGSEA. V gave up 6 bases and J gave up 6 bases, with 8 bases separating them. The CDR3 loop reads CSVSGPEAFF. The CDR3 DNA reads TGCAGCGTCTCGGGTCCTGAAGCTTTCTTT.

This clonotype was observed many times. The CDR3 DNA reads TGTGCCAGCAGCTGGGACAGGACCAGTCCATACGAGCAGTACTTC. It codes for CASSWDRTSPYEQYF. This chain joins TRBV7-9 and TRBJ2-7; TRBD1 matches at 8 bases. V was clipped by 4 bases and J by 4 bases; unmatched bases: 9. Germline CDR1 is SEHNR and CDR2 is FQNEAQ (reference sequence). This CDR3 is built from 15 residues.

The table lists this clonotype with many counts. This rearrangement joins TRBV2 to TRBJ1-1, with 8 bases aligning to TRBD1. Germline assignment: CDR1 SNHLY and CDR2 FYNNEI. The junction had 7 bases not matched to a gene; V was cut back by 8 bases and J by 5 bases. The CDR3 is 13 amino acids. CDR3 region: CASLGQGSTEAFF. DNA for the CDR3: TGTGCCAGCCTAGGACAGGGATCTACTGAAGCTTTCTTT.

This chain uses TRBV15 with TRBJ2-7; 9 nucleotides agree with TRBD1. V was clipped by 8 bases and J by 5 bases; unmatched bases: 13. The CDR3 covers 15 residues. CDR1 and CDR2 (germline): LNHNV, YYDKDF (reference sequence). The CDR3 sequence: CATGRTTGGYNEQYF. CDR3 coding DNA: TGTGCCACCGGCCGAACGACAGGGGGGTATAACGAGCAGTACTTC. The variable domain in full, completed from reference TRBV15 and TRBJ2-7, reads DAMVIQNPRYQVTQFGKPVTLSCSQTLNHNVMYWYQQKSSQAPKLLFHYYDKDFNNEADTPDNFQSRRPNTSFCFLDIRSPGLGDTAMYLCATGRTTGGYNEQYFGPGTRLTVT.

This clonotype showed up many times. V usage is TRBV5-5 and J usage is TRBJ2-7; TRBD1 matches at 10 bases. Looked up from germline, CDR1 is SGHKS and CDR2 is YYEKEE (reference sequence). The CDR3 loop spans 15 amino acids. Losses at the gene ends were 4 bases for V and 4 bases for J; bases not matched to a gene: 8. The CDR3 reads CASSIMGQGPYEQYF. CDR3 sequence (DNA): TGTGCCAGCAGCATCATGGGACAGGGGCCTTACGAGCAGTACTTC.

This chain links TRBV13 with TRBJ2-5; 8 bases fit TRBD1. The end of the DNA aligns better with TRBJ2-7, so the J call may be wrong. From germline, CDR1 is PRHDT and CDR2 FYEKMQ (reference sequence). This CDR3 is 15 amino acids long. As DNA, the CDR3 is TGTGCCAGCACACCACGGACAGGGCTGACCTACGAGCAGTACTTC. Protein product: CASTPRTGLTYEQYF.